The 28 T cell receptor beta chains in this list originate from one sample, sequenced in a study of T cell responses to AZD1222 COVID-19 vaccine. Sequenced by immunoSEQ multiplex PCR; TCRdb stores in-frame clones only, minus some. The sample records 85,000 to 120,000 clones, roughly 84% being singletons. The source material was peripheral blood, sampled on day 0 of AZD1222 vaccination. The receptors shown here come from an adult in good health.

The rearrangement uses TRBV12-3 or TRBV12-4 and TRBJ1-2; maybe TRBD1 (5 bases). The CDR3 covers 13 residues. Trimming stripped 5 bases from V and 5 bases from J, with 12 bases between. CDR3 bases: TGTGCCAGCAGTCCGGACCAGGGTTATGGCTACACCTTC. Translation gives CASSPDQGYGYTF.

V gene TRBV7-9 combines with J gene TRBJ1-1; D perhaps matches TRBD1 (5 bases). The germline V and J ends were trimmed by 5 bases and 3 bases, with 19 bases remaining between them. Germline loops: CDR1 SEHNR, CDR2 FQNEAQ (reference sequence). The CDR3 loop spans 16 amino acids. CDR3 loop: CASSPSGLRGYTEAFF. CDR3 DNA sequence: TGTGCCAGCAGCCCCTCCGGCTTACGGGGCTACACTGAAGCTTTCTTT.

The genes are TRBV12-3 or TRBV12-4 and TRBJ1-1; D not certain. Trimming shortened V by 8 bases and J by 0 bases, and 10 bases separated the two germline ends. The CDR3 contains 13 residues. The CDR3 region has the DNA TGTGCCAGCGGGAATCGGGTGAACACTGAAGCTTTCTTT. This encodes CASGNRVNTEAFF.

The rearrangement links TRBV7-3 to TRBJ2-5; no clear D. CDR3 length equals 14 residues. Germline CDR1 is SGHTA and CDR2 is FQGTGA. V was shortened by 2 bases and J by 4 bases, with 11 bases between the two germline ends. CDR3: CASSLGVVGETQYF. The CDR3 DNA sequence: TGTGCCAGCAGCTTAGGGGTGGTAGGAGAGACCCAGTACTTC.

The chain links TRBV24-1 to TRBJ2-3; 13 bases align to TRBD2. The CDR3 runs to 16 residues. From germline, CDR1 is KGHDR and CDR2 SFDVKD. The V gene end was trimmed by 5 bases and the J gene end by 5 bases; junction bases not matched to a gene: 6. Here the CDR3 reads CATSGRLAGGEDTQYF. The CDR3 DNA sequence: TGTGCCACCAGTGGTAGACTAGCGGGGGGTGAAGATACGCAGTATTTT.

V gene TRBV9 combines with J gene TRBJ2-3; 9 nucleotides line up with TRBD2. Trimming at V came to 6 bases and at J to 2 bases, leaving 13 bases not matched to a gene. The CDR3 consists of 17 residues. The germline V gene has CDR1 SGDLS and CDR2 YYNGEE. CDR3 DNA sequence: TGTGCCAGCACCCCTAGGGGGAGCGGGGGGTACACAGATACGCAGTATTTT. Its protein product is CASTPRGSGGYTDTQYF.

Here the CDR3 DNA reads TGTGCCAGCTCACCACCGAAGGGCTACGAGCAGTTCTTC. Its translation is CASSPPKGYEQFF. The chain links TRBV18 to TRBJ2-1; D is unclear. The length of the CDR3 is 13 residues. V was clipped by 0 bases and J by 10 bases, with 10 bases between them. Germline V gene lookup returns CDR1 KGHSH and CDR2 LQKENI.

The CDR3 is CASRTGTKADTQYF. Here the CDR3 DNA reads TGTGCCAGCAGAACCGGGACGAAGGCAGATACGCAGTATTTT. The V gene is TRBV6-5, the J gene TRBJ2-3, with D possibly being TRBD1 or TRBD2 (5 bases each). V gave up 6 bases and J gave up 4 bases, with 14 bases separating them. The CDR3 is 14 amino acids. Germline loops: CDR1 MNHEY, CDR2 SVGAGI.

This sequence joins TRBV7-3 and TRBJ1-1; D is perhaps TRBD1 (6 bases). The length of the CDR3 is 13 residues. Germline assignment: CDR1 SGHTA and CDR2 FQGTGA. Trimming took off 5 bases at V and 3 bases at J, with 10 bases between the two ends. CDR3 sequence (DNA): TGTGCCAGCAGCCCAGGGGTGGACACTGAAGCTTTCTTT. It translates to CASSPGVDTEAFF.

In its sample, this clone was seen a few times. The chain links TRBV27 to TRBJ1-2, with TRBD1 matching 9 bases. Trimming cost V 5 bases and J 7 bases; bases outside gene matches: 11. The CDR3 sequence is 15 residues long. Per the germline V gene, CDR1 is MNHEY and CDR2 is SMNVEV (reference sequence). DNA for the CDR3: TGTGCCAGCAGTAGCCGGGACAGGGTATGGGGTGGCTACACCTTC. This encodes CASSSRDRVWGGYTF.

The chain carries TRBV18 and TRBJ2-7; D perhaps matches TRBD2 (5 bases). The CDR3 spans 16 residues. Trimming took off 1 base at V and 5 bases at J, with 18 bases between the two ends. The germline V gene encodes CDR1 KGHSH and CDR2 LQKENI. The CDR3, as DNA: TGTGCCAGCTCACCACTTAAAGTGGAGCTAGCTAACGAGCAGTACTTC. Its protein is CASSPLKVELANEQYF.

This chain connects TRBV5-1 to TRBJ1-6; D gene uncertain. CDR1 is SGHRS, CDR2 YFSETQ, per germline. Deletions cut 5 bases from V and 7 bases from J, with 10 bases between. CDR3 length equals 13 residues. This CDR3 reads CASRRQGNSPLHF. DNA of the CDR3: TGCGCCAGCAGAAGACAAGGGAATTCACCCCTCCACTTT.

The chain links TRBV5-1 to TRBJ1-2, with TRBD1 matching over 8 bases. The CDR3 has 15 amino acids. After removal of 4 bases from V and 3 bases from J, the junction contained 8 bases not matched to a gene. Germline V gives CDR1 SGHRS, CDR2 YFSETQ. The CDR3 region is CASSREGQVYYGYTF. CDR3 sequence (DNA): TGCGCCAGCAGCAGAGAGGGACAGGTGTACTATGGCTACACCTTC. Full variable domain (outside the CDR3, taken from reference TRBV5-1 and TRBJ1-2): KAGVTQTPRYLIKTRGQQVTLSCSPISGHRSVSWYQQTPGQGLQFLFEYFSETQRNKGNFPGRFSGRQFSNSRSEMNVSTLELGDSALYLCASSREGQVYYGYTFGSGTRLTVV.

CDR3 bases: TGCAGCGTTGGTGGCGGCCAACTCTCCTACAATGAGCAGTTCTTC. It specifies CSVGGGQLSYNEQFF. The gene calls are TRBV29-1 and TRBJ2-1; D is unresolved. Germline CDR1 SQVTM, CDR2 ANQGSEA. With 4 bases removed from V and 0 bases from J, the gap between germline ends came to 13 bases. CDR3 length equals 15 residues.

This clone came up once. V is TRBV6-5 and J is TRBJ1-6, with unresolved D. V was trimmed by 5 bases and J by 9 bases, leaving 17 bases between them. The CDR3 covers 15 residues. The germline V gene has CDR1 MNHEY and CDR2 SVGAGI. CDR3 DNA: TGTGCCAGCAGTCTTAACTCCCACACAACTTCACCCCTCCACTTT. Amino acid sequence: CASSLNSHTTSPLHF.

For this clone: No DNA is shown, since the ends of the CDR3 on it are uncertain; the CDR3 is the one TCRdb lists. The V gene is TRBV29-1, the J gene TRBJ1-2. Termini included, the CDR3 measures 11 amino acids. Per germline, CDR1 SQVTM and CDR2 ANQGSEA. CDR3 protein: CSVASGTSGTF.

V and J are TRBV23-1 and TRBJ2-3; D unresolved. TRBV23-1 is known as an ORF, though its function is uncertain. The CDR3 is 11 amino acids. Trimming took off 6 bases at V and 6 bases at J, with 7 bases between the two ends. Here the CDR3 reads CASRGWDTQYF. The CDR3 DNA reads as TGCGCCAGCAGGGGATGGGATACGCAGTATTTT.

At least ten counts were recorded for this clone. This chain uses TRBV9 with TRBJ1-3; D might be TRBD1 (6 bases). Germline-derived CDR1 and CDR2 are SGDLS and YYNGEE. Trimming cost V 4 bases and J 4 bases, with 15 bases left between them. This CDR3 is built from 15 residues. The CDR3 region is CASSTSGGPGNTIYF. The CDR3 DNA reads TGTGCCAGCAGCACCTCCGGGGGGCCCGGAAACACCATATATTTT.

This clone was seen once. This chain joins TRBV6-6 and TRBJ1-3; D is possibly TRBD1 (5 bases). Trimming shortened V by 6 bases and J by 7 bases, and 19 bases separated the two germline ends. The CDR3 spans 15 residues. CDR1 MNHNY and CDR2 SVGAGI come from the germline V gene (reference sequence). CDR3 amino acids: CASSPRGGNSNTIYF. The CDR3 DNA reads as TGTGCCAGCAGCCCGAGGGGAGGGAACTCCAACACCATATATTTT.

This chain links TRBV6-6 with TRBJ1-6; D gene uncertain. V lost 0 bases to trimming and J lost 8 bases, with 8 bases between them. The CDR3 has 14 residues. Germline V gene data show CDR1 as MNHNY and CDR2 as SVGAGI (reference sequence). The DNA for the CDR3 is TGTGCCAGCAGTTACTCGGGCGCGGATTCACCCCTCCACTTT. Protein sequence: CASSYSGADSPLHF.

The CDR3 region is CASSYRHSPTDEQFF. CDR3 nucleotide sequence: TGTGCCAGCAGCTACCGGCACTCCCCTACGGATGAGCAGTTCTTC. The chain combines TRBV7-2 with TRBJ2-1, with unresolved D. Germline CDR1 SGHTA, CDR2 FQGNSA. The CDR3 spans 15 residues. The ends were cut back, 4 bases at V and 8 bases at J, with 18 bases in the middle.

The chain recombines TRBV19 with TRBJ2-3; 7 bases fit TRBD2. Germline V gene lookup returns CDR1 LNHDA and CDR2 SQIVND (reference sequence). The CDR3 extends over 16 amino acids. V lost 4 bases, J lost 2 bases, and 9 bases stayed unmatched. Written as DNA, the CDR3 is TGTGCCAGTAGTACCCGCGGGAGCAGCCACACAGATACGCAGTATTTT. It translates to CASSTRGSSHTDTQYF.

As DNA, the CDR3 is TGTGCCAGCAGTTTTAGCGGTCCCTACGAGCAGTACTTC. The encoded protein is CASSFSGPYEQYF. This sequence joins TRBV28 and TRBJ2-7; perhaps TRBD2 as D (6 bases). CDR3 size: 13 residues. V dropped 3 bases and J dropped 2 bases, with 8 bases sitting between them. Germline V gene lookup returns CDR1 MDHEN and CDR2 SYDVKM. The full variable domain, its missing parts supplied by reference TRBV28 and TRBJ2-7, is DVKVTQSSRYLVKRTGEKVFLECVQDMDHENMFWYRQDPGLGLRLIYFSYDVKMKEKGDIPEGYSVSREKKERFSLILESASTNQTSMYLCASSFSGPYEQYFGPGTRLTVT.

The chain links TRBV5-1 to TRBJ2-2, with 7 bases identical to TRBD1. The CDR3 consists of 15 residues. The germline CDR1 and CDR2 sequences are SGHRS and YFSETQ. The junction had 7 bases not matched to a gene; V was cut back by 3 bases and J by 5 bases. The CDR3 DNA sequence: TGCGCCAGCAGCTCCGAGGGGGCGCAGACCGGGGAGCTGTTTTTT. Translated: CASSSEGAQTGELFF.

The V call is TRBV24-1, the J call TRBJ2-3; the D is unclear. This CDR3 contains 11 residues. V was shortened by 4 bases and J by 5 bases, with 3 bases between the two germline ends. The germline V gene has CDR1 KGHDR and CDR2 SFDVKD. The CDR3 spells CATSDRDTQYF. DNA of the CDR3: TGTGCCACCAGTGACAGAGATACGCAGTATTTT.

The chain recombines TRBV12-3 or TRBV12-4 with TRBJ1-2; D not certain. There are 11 residues in the CDR3. Trimming removed 4 bases at V and 8 bases at J, with 8 bases between. The CDR3 sequence: CASSSKFGYTF. CDR3 sequence (DNA): TGTGCCAGCAGTTCCAAGTTCGGCTACACCTTC.

The V call is TRBV11-2, the J call TRBJ1-5; perhaps TRBD1 as D (5 bases). V lost 2 bases and J 4 bases, leaving 15 bases between the germline ends. The length of the CDR3 is 16 residues. Germline V gene data show CDR1 as SGHAT and CDR2 as FQNNGV. The CDR3 loop is CASSLMGSGGNQPQHF. The CDR3 DNA sequence: TGTGCCAGCAGCTTAATGGGGTCGGGGGGGAATCAGCCCCAGCATTTT.

J is TRBJ2-2 and V is TRBV11-2; D may be TRBD2 (6 bases). CDR1 is SGHAT, CDR2 FQNNGV, per germline. The CDR3 contains 15 residues. Trimming took 3 bases from V and 5 from J, leaving 13 bases between them. The CDR3 nucleotides read TGTGCCAGCAGCTTTGGCGGGGTTCGGACCGGGGAGCTGTTTTTT. Translated: CASSFGGVRTGELFF.